The clone carrying this T cell receptor beta chain appeared a single time. What it binds is not known. One end of the junction varies from germline; a read error may be responsible. The library came from three nested PCR rounds adapted from ARM-PCR protocols. A single record per CDR3 protein comes from TCRdb applying MiXCR to the multiplex PCR reads. The sample holds 120,000 or so distinct CDR3 sequences, 60% to 70% seen once. These data are taken from a study of tumor and adjacent non-tumor tissue in lung cancer. Overall study: The cohort had about twelve adenocarcinoma, a couple of squamous cell and 1 small cell patients.

The CDR3 covers 15 residues. Overall study findings and caveats: Normal lung showed higher cumulative top 100 clone frequency than tumor.

This sample's RNA came from whole unsorted tissue. The chain combines TRBV12-3 or TRBV12-4 with TRBJ2-4; D not certain. The clonotype originates from a man under 40 with non-small cell lung cancer. The specimen was lung tumor tissue. The CDR3 DNA is TGTGCCTGCAGTTTTAGGGCTGCTACCAAAAACATTCAGTACTTC. Protein: CACSFRAATKNIQYF.